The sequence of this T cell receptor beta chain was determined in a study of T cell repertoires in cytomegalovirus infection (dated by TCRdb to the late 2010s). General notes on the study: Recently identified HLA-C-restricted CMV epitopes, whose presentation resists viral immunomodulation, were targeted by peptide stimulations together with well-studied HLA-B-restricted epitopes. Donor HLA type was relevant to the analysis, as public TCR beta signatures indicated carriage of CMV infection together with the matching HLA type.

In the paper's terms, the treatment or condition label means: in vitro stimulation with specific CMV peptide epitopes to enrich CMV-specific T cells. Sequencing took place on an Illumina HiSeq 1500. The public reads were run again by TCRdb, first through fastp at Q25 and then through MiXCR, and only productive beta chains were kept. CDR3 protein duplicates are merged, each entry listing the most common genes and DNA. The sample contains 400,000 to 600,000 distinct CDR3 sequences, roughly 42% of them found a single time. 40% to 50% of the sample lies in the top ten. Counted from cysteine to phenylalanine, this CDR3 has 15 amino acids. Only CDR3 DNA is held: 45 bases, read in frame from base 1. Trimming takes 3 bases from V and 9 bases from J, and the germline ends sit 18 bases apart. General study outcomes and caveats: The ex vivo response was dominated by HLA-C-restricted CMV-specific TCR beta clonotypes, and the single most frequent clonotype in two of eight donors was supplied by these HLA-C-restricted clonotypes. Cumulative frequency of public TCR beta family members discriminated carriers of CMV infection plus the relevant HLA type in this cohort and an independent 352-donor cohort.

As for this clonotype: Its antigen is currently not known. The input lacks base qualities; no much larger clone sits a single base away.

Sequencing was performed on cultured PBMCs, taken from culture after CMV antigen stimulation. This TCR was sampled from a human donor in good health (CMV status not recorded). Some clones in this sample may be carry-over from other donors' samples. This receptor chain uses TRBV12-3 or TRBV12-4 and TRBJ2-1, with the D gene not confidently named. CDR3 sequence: CASSFAKGSPFEQFF. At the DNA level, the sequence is TGTGCCAGCAGTTTCGCCAAAGGGTCCCCCTTTGAGCAGTTCTTC.